This entry features one T cell receptor beta chain sequence. V lost 0 bases and J 0 bases, leaving 9 bases between the germline ends. The CDR3 covers 17 residues. Per germline, CDR1 LGHNA and CDR2 YSLEER. Time point of the sample: cycle 4 day 1 (C4D1), after more than five weeks of nivolumab. With no exception, relapse followed autologous stem cell transplantation in all patients, and brentuximab vedotin exposure varied. Purification of CD4+ T cells from thawed PBMCs was performed via magnetic negative selection. The data belong to a study of PD-1 blockade in classical Hodgkin lymphoma. Method: immunoSEQ multiplex PCR; TCRdb's copy keeps in-frame clones and lacks some. The data show 25,000 to 35,000 clones, around 83% seen once.

The chain uses TRBV4-3 and TRBJ2-6; D remains unclear. This clonotype originated in a human donor with classical Hodgkin lymphoma. Specimen: CD4+ T cells from blood, collected before the fourth cycle of nivolumab. Written as DNA, the CDR3 is TGCGCCAGCAGCCAAGATCCAGCCAGCTCTGGGGCCAACGTCCTGACTTTC. This translates into CASSQDPASSGANVLTF.